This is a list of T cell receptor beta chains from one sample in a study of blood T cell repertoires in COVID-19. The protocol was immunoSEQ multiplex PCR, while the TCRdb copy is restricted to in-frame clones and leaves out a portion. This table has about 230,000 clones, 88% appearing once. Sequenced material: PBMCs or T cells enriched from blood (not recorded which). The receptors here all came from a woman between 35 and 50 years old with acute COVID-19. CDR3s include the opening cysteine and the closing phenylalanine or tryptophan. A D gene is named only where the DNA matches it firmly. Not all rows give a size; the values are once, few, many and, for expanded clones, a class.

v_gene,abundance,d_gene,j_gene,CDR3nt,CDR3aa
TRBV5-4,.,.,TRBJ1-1,TGTGCCAGCGGCCGGGACATTAACACTGAAGCTTTCTTT,CASGRDINTEAFF
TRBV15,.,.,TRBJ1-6,TGTGCCACCAGCAGACGCCGGGGGGTGGGTTCACCCCTCCACTTT,CATSRRRGVGSPLHF
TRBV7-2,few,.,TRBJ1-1,TGTGCCAGCAGCTTACTTCGGGTGAACACTGAAGCTTTCTTT,CASSLLRVNTEAFF
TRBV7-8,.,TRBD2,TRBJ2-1,TGTGCCAGCAGCTTAGGCTCCCTGCGGGAGCGGAGCTCCTACAATGAGCAGTTCTTC,CASSLGSLRERSSYNEQFF
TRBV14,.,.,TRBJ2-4,TGTGCCAGCAGCCAGCAGGGGTCGGTTCAGTACTTC,CASSQQGSVQYF
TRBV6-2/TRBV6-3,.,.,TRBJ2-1,TGTGCCAGCAGTTACTCGGAACAGGGTCTGAAGGGCAATGAGCAGTTCTTC,CASSYSEQGLKGNEQFF
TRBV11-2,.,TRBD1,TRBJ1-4,TGTGCCAGCAGCTTAGATGCCAGGGGGGATGAAAAACTGTTTTTT,CASSLDARGDEKLFF
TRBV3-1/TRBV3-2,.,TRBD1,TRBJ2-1,TGTGCTAGCAGCCGACAACCGGGACAGGGGTTTCACGCCCAGTTCTTC,CASSRQPGQGFHAQFF
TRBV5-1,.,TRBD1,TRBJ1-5,TGCGCCAGCAGCCCGACAGGGGACAATCAGCCCCAGCATTTT,CASSPTGDNQPQHF
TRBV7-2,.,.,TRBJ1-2,TGTGCCACCGCCGGTGAGGGCGGTAACTATGGCTACACCTTC,CATAGEGGNYGYTF
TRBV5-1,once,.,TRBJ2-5,TGCGCCAGCAGCTTGGGGGCAGGGAGGGAGACCCAGTACTTC,CASSLGAGRETQYF
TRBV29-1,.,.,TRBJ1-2,TGCAGCTCCCGACAGGCTGGCTATGGCTACACCTTC,CSSRQAGYGYTF
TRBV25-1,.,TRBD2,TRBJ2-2,TGTGCCAGCAGTGAGGCGGGGGGCCCCACCGGGGAGCTGTTTTTT,CASSEAGGPTGELFF
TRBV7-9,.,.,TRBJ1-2,TGTGCCAGCAGCTTGACAGGCTATGGCTACACCTTC,CASSLTGYGYTF
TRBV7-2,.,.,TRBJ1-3,TGTGCCAGCAGCTTGGGGGGGGGAAACACCATATATTTT,CASSLGGGNTIYF
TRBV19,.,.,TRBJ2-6,TGTGCCAGTAGCCAGGGTTTCACCTCTGGGGCCAACGTCCTGACTTTC,CASSQGFTSGANVLTF
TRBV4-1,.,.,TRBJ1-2,TGCGCCAGCAGCCAAGTCCAGGGCCCCTATGGCTACACCTTC,CASSQVQGPYGYTF
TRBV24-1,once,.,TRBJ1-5,TGTGCCACCAGTGATTCGACGACTTTCGGTCAGCCCCAGCATTTT,CATSDSTTFGQPQHF
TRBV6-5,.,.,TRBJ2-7,TGTGCCAGCAGTTATAGGGGGGGATCCTACGAGCAGTACTTC,CASSYRGGSYEQYF
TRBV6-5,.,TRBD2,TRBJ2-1,TGTGCCAGCAGTTACTCGAAAACTAGCGGCAATGAGCAGTTCTTC,CASSYSKTSGNEQFF
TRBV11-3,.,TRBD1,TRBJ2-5,TGTGCCAGCAGCTTAGGCGGACAGGGTTGGGGCCCAGAGACCCAGTACTTC,CASSLGGQGWGPETQYF
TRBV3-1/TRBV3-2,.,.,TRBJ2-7,TGTGCCAGCAGCCAAAACGCCGGGAGCTACGAGCAGTACTTC,CASSQNAGSYEQYF
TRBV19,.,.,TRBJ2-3,TGTGCCAGTAGTTTCCCATCCACAGATACGCAGTATTTT,CASSFPSTDTQYF
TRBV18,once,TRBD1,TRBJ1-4,TGTGCCAGCTCACGTACAGGGGCGCTCAATGAAAAACTGTTTTTT,CASSRTGALNEKLFF
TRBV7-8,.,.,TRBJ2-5,TGTGCCAGCAGCTTAGGATCCCAGGGAGGAACACAAGAGACCCAGTACTTC,CASSLGSQGGTQETQYF
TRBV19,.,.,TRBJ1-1,TGTGCCAGTAGTATAGAAGCGAACACTGAAGCTTTCTTT,CASSIEANTEAFF
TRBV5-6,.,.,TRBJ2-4,TGTGCCAGCAGCTCCCTACAGGGCCGGAGAGACATTCAGTACTTC,CASSSLQGRRDIQYF
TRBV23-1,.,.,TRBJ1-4,TGCGCCACCCCGAGCGGCCGAGTGGTGGCGGTTCGGAGTAATGAAAAACTGTTTTTT,CATPSGRVVAVRSNEKLFF
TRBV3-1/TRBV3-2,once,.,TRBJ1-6,TGTGCCAGCAGCCAAGACCGCAGGTCAGGCTATAATTCACCCCTCCACTTT,CASSQDRRSGYNSPLHF
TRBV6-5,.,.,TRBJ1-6,TGTGCCAGCAGTCCTGGGACACCGAGGAATTCACCCCTCCACTTT,CASSPGTPRNSPLHF
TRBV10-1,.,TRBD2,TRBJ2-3,TGCGCCAGCACGAGCGGGGGGGCCGGAGATACGCAGTATTTT,CASTSGGAGDTQYF
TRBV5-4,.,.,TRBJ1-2,TGTGCCAGCAGCTTGTACCGGGAGGTCTATGGCTACACCTTC,CASSLYREVYGYTF
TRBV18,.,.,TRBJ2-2,TGTGCCAGCTCACCACTTCCAGGGCGTGTCTCGAACACCGGGGAGCTGTTTTTT,CASSPLPGRVSNTGELFF
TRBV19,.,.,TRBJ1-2,TGTGCCAGTAGTCCGTGGAAGGACTCCGGCTACACCTTC,CASSPWKDSGYTF
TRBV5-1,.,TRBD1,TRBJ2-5,TGCGCCAGCAGCCCAGTCCCCCACAGGGGGCGTAGTAAGGAGACCCAGTACTTC,CASSPVPHRGRSKETQYF
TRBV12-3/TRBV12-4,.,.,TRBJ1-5,TGTGCCAGCAAAGGGACACTAAATCAGCCCCAGCATTTT,CASKGTLNQPQHF
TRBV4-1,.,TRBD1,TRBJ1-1,TGCGCCAGCAGCCACCCAACCGGGACAGGGAATCGCAACACTGAAGCTTTCTTT,CASSHPTGTGNRNTEAFF
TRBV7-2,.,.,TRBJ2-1,TGTGCCAGCAGCTTAGACAGGACCTCCTACAATGAGCAGTTCTTC,CASSLDRTSYNEQFF
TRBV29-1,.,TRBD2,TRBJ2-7,TGCAGCGTTAGGAAGCCGGGGGGATACGAGCAGTACTTC,CSVRKPGGYEQYF
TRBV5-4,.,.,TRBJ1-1,TGTGCCAGCAGCACACGACCGGGGGACACTGAAGCTTTCTTT,CASSTRPGDTEAFF
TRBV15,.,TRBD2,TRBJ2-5,TGTGCCACCATCGCGGGAGGGTCCCGGGAGACCCAGTACTTC,CATIAGGSRETQYF
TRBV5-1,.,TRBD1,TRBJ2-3,TGCGCCAGCAGCTTCCGGGACAGGGGGACAGATACGCAGTATTTT,CASSFRDRGTDTQYF
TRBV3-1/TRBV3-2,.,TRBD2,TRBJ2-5,TGTGCCAGCAGCCAAATTTCTGGACTAGCGGGAGGGGAGACCCAGTACTTC,CASSQISGLAGGETQYF
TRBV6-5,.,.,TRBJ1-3,TGTGCCAGCAGTTCGGCAGGCTCTGGAAACACCATATATTTT,CASSSAGSGNTIYF
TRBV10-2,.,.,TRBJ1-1,TGCGCCAGCAGTGAGACGTTGATACACAGGGCAGCTTTCTTT,CASSETLIHRAAFF
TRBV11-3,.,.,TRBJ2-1,TGTGCCAGCAGCTTAGGGGGCGTGGCGGGGAATGAGCAGTTCTTC,CASSLGGVAGNEQFF
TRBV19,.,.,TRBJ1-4,TGTGCCAGTAGTACCCGCGGGGCTCAAACTAATGAAAAACTGTTTTTT,CASSTRGAQTNEKLFF
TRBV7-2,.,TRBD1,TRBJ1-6,TGTGCCAGCAGCTCGGGACAGGGGTATAATTCACCCCTCCACTTT,CASSSGQGYNSPLHF
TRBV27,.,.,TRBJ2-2,TGTGCCAGCAGTTTACAAAGAAGAGGTACCGGGGAGCTGTTTTTT,CASSLQRRGTGELFF
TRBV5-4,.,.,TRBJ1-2,TGTGCCAGCAGCTTTGGAGGCGGTAATCTTAATGGCTACACCTTC,CASSFGGGNLNGYTF
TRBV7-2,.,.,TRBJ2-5,TGTGCCAGCAGCTCCTCCGGGACTCCATTTATAATGACCCAGTACTTC,CASSSSGTPFIMTQYF
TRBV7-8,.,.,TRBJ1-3,TGTGCCAGCAGCCCCCTTGCTGGAAACACCATATATTTT,CASSPLAGNTIYF
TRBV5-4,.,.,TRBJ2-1,TGTGCCAGCAGGGATGCCGCGGGGGCCTTCAACAATGAGCAGTTCTTC,CASRDAAGAFNNEQFF
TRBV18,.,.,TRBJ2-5,TGTGCCAGCTCGCCCTTAGCAGTCCAAGAGACCCAGTACTTC,CASSPLAVQETQYF
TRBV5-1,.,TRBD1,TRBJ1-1,TGCGCCAGCAGCGACACCAATTTTAGGGGGCTCACTGAAGCTTTCTTT,CASSDTNFRGLTEAFF